This T cell receptor (beta chain) was documented in a study of T cells in Graves' hyperthyroidism and ophthalmopathy. Trimming cost V 7 bases and J 7 bases, with 19 bases left between them. This CDR3 is built from 15 residues. CDR1 and CDR2 (germline): SEHNR, FQNEAQ (reference sequence). This clonotype was seen many times. It was RNA transcripts that yielded the amplified TCR beta CDR3 regions. Initially, a first-round RT-PCR of the TCR CDR3 employed the HTBI primer set. A single record per CDR3 protein comes from TCRdb applying MiXCR to the multiplex PCR reads. This sample has 550,000 to 600,000 distinct CDR3 sequences, with more than 13% found just once.

This clonotype was obtained from a woman younger than 30 with Graves' ophthalmopathy. The V and J genes are TRBV7-9 and TRBJ2-2; D may be TRBD1 or TRBD2 (6 bases each). The sequenced material came from blood. CDR3 DNA sequence: TGTGCCAGCAATCCTCAGTCGGGGGCGAGCGGGGAGCTGTTTTTT. This sequence encodes CASNPQSGASGELFF. Filled out from reference TRBV7-9 and TRBJ2-2, the complete variable domain reads DTGVSQNPRHKITKRGQNVTFRCDPISEHNRLYWYRQTLGQGPEFLTYFQNEAQLEKSRLLSDRFSAERPKGSFSTLEIQRTEQGDSAMYLCASNPQSGASGELFFGEGSRLTVL.